This T cell receptor (beta chain) was retrieved from a study of blood T cell repertoires in COVID-19. About the study: Samples came from the United States, Italy and Spain, spanning acute and convalescent COVID-19. PBMCs, B-cell-depleted T cells, or T cells were the source of the cDNA or gDNA that made up the material.

The V end lost 4 bases, the J end lost 6 bases, and 21 bases lay between the germline ends. The CDR3 runs 17 residues. The germline CDR1 and CDR2 sequences are SEHNR and FQNEAQ (reference sequence). As originally analysed: Amplifying reference gene primers gave estimates of nucleated cell counts. Sequencing used immunoSEQ multiplex PCR; TCRdb keeps in-frame clones, though not all of them. D and trimming come from the DNA, and the V and J calls and clone size come from that table. Among over 600,000 clones, 85% to 90% were seen once, and the ten largest hold approximately 0.3%. The sample taken for sequencing was peripheral blood. This receptor was obtained from a woman younger than 35 with acute or convalescent COVID-19. The chain couples TRBV7-9 to TRBJ2-2; D is perhaps TRBD1 (6 bases). CDR3 in amino acids: CASSSRDIISVPGELFF. As DNA, the CDR3 is TGTGCCAGCAGCTCTCGGGACATTATAAGTGTACCCGGGGAGCTGTTTTTT.